Sequencing of this T cell receptor (beta chain) was carried out in a study of post-analysis software for immune sequencing data. About the study: Relapsing-remitting, secondary progressive and progressive-relapsing multiple sclerosis courses were included.

The TCR beta cDNA libraries carried unique molecular identifiers. TCRdb reprocessed the PCR reads with MiXCR, giving one entry per CDR3 protein. Found here are about 460,000 distinct CDR3 sequences, nearly 45% of them singletons; the top ten hold 9.5% to 13%. This clonotype turned up a few times. The antigen is unknown. This CDR3 is built from 15 residues. V gave up 7 bases and J gave up 4 bases, with 17 bases separating them. Study results and limitations: When patients were compared with controls, 4 or 5 TRBV segments were more frequent, TRBV5-6, TRBV5-1 and TRBV20-1 among them. Relative to controls, patients with multiple sclerosis showed significantly lower normalized Chao1 diversity.

V is TRBV12-3 or TRBV12-4 and J is TRBJ2-1, with D possibly being TRBD2 (5 bases). Sequencing was carried out using blood. This TCR came from a girl aged 5-17 years with multiple sclerosis. The CDR3, as DNA: TGTGCCAGCATCCCGAGCGGCGGAATTTACAATGAGCAGTTCTTC. It specifies CASIPSGGIYNEQFF.